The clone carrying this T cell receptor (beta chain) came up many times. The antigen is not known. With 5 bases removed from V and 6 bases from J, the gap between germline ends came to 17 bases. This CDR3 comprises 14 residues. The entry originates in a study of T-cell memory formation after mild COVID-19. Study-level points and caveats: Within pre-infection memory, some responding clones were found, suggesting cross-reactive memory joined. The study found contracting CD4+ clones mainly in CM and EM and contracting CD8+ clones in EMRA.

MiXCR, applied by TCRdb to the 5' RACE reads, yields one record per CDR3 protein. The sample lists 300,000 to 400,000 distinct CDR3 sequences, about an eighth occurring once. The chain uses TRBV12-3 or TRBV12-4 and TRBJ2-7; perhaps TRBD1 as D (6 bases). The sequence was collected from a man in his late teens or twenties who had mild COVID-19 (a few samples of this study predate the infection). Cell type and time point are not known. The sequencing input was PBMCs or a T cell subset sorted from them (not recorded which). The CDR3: CASSPTGYLPEQYF. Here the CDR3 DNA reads TGTGCCAGCAGTCCCACAGGGTACCTCCCCGAGCAGTACTTC.